Listed here are 18 T cell receptor beta chains from one sample, sequenced in a study of human T cells and chemical hapten exposure. TCRdb processed the RACE reads anew with MiXCR; each CDR3 protein has one entry. Of tens of thousands of distinct CDR3 sequences in the sample, around 11% are singletons; the top ten hold 3% to 4.5%. Time point specified: pre-sensitization, week 0. Treatment indicated: therapeutic diphenylcyclopropenone sensitization with weekly scalp DPC. Sequenced material: whole blood, taken in connection with sensitization to the hapten diphenylcyclopropenone (DPC). These TCRs come from a middle-aged woman with alopecia areata. Some clones in this sample may be carry-over from other donors' samples.

The table lists this clonotype with a few counts. The V gene is TRBV9, the J gene TRBJ2-1, with a tentative D call TRBD2 (5 bases). V was clipped by 3 bases and J by 10 bases, with 11 bases between them. Per germline, CDR1 SGDLS and CDR2 YYNGEE. CDR3 size: 12 residues. The CDR3 loop is CASSAGLYEQFF. Here the CDR3 DNA reads TGTGCCAGCAGCGCGGGGTTATACGAGCAGTTCTTC. Together with reference TRBV9 and TRBJ2-1, the CDR3 gives the full variable domain: DSGVTQTPKHLITATGQRVTLRCSPRSGDLSVYWYQQSLDQGLQFLIQYYNGEERAKGNILERFSAQQFPDLHSELNLSSLELGDSALYFCASSAGLYEQFFGPGTRLTVL.

This clonotype was counted at least ten times. J is TRBJ1-5 and V is TRBV20-1; no clear D gene. Germline V gene sequence: CDR1 DFQATT, CDR2 SNEGSKA (reference sequence). This CDR3 region has 12 residues. V was pared by 3 bases and J by 0 bases, with 3 bases between. The CDR3 is CSARGSNQPQHF. Here the CDR3 DNA reads TGCAGTGCTAGGGGTAGCAATCAGCCCCAGCATTTT.

This clonotype was recorded at least ten times. V is TRBV6-2 or TRBV6-3 and J is TRBJ2-3; D ambiguous. This CDR3 comprises 13 residues. V lost 10 bases to trimming and J lost 8 bases, with 19 bases between them. In germline, CDR1 is MNHEY, CDR2 SVGEGT. CDR3 sequence reads: CATGDARPGTQYF. The CDR3 nucleotides are TGTGCCACCGGCGACGCGCGGCCGGGTACGCAGTATTTT.

The sample holds many counts of this clonotype. The CDR3 sequence: CASTSWGRLNTEAFF. CDR3 in DNA: TGTGCCAGCACCTCGTGGGGACGGCTGAACACTGAAGCTTTCTTT. The rearrangement joins TRBV11-1 to TRBJ1-1, with a possible D match to TRBD1 (5 bases). CDR3 length: 15 residues. Germline V lookup: CDR1 SGHAT, CDR2 FQDESV (reference sequence). Trimming pared 7 bases from V and 0 bases from J, leaving 15 bases between. Filled out from reference TRBV11-1 and TRBJ1-1, the complete variable domain reads EAEVAQSPRYKITEKSQAVAFWCDPISGHATLYWYRQILGQGPELLVQFQDESVVDDSQLPKDRFSAERLKGVDSTLKIQPAELGDSAMYLCASTSWGRLNTEAFFGQGTRLTVV.

This clonotype came up many times. The rearrangement joins TRBV2 to TRBJ1-6; tentatively, D is TRBD1 (5 bases). Per germline, CDR1 SNHLY and CDR2 FYNNEI. The CDR3 is 15 residues long. With 6 bases removed from V and 7 bases from J, the gap between germline ends came to 16 bases. The CDR3 loop reads CASSAQGPQNSPLHF. In DNA, the CDR3 is TGTGCCAGCAGCGCCCAGGGACCGCAAAATTCACCCCTCCACTTT.

This clonotype was counted at least ten times. The chain combines TRBV20-1 with TRBJ1-1, with D unclear. CDR1 is DFQATT, CDR2 SNEGSKA, per germline (reference sequence). The V gene lost 6 bases and the J gene lost 2 bases, with 13 bases spanning the gap. This CDR3 region has 13 residues. The DNA of the CDR3 is TGCAGTGCGCCGGAGCCTCTAAACACTGAAGCTTTCTTT. Protein sequence: CSAPEPLNTEAFF.

This clonotype was counted at least ten times. The chain uses TRBV27 and TRBJ2-1; either TRBD1 or TRBD2 may supply D (5 bases each). Germline values: CDR1 MNHEY, CDR2 SMNVEV (reference sequence). This CDR3 is built from 14 residues. Trimming cost V 7 bases and J 9 bases, with 19 bases left between them. The CDR3 region has the DNA TGTGCCAGCACCCCGGGACGGATTTTGGGTGAGCAGTTCTTC. This gives the protein CASTPGRILGEQFF.

V and J are TRBV12-3 or TRBV12-4 and TRBJ1-6; D remains ambiguous. Between the trimmed V and J ends, which lost 3 bases and 0 bases, there was a span of 3 bases. The CDR3 extends over 14 amino acids. The CDR3 DNA sequence: TGTGCCAGCAGTTTGAGCTCCTATAATTCACCCCTCCACTTT. Translating gives CASSLSSYNSPLHF.

The V call is TRBV6-2 or TRBV6-3, the J call TRBJ1-5; no clear D. This CDR3 has 14 residues. V was pared by 2 bases and J by 4 bases, with 9 bases between. In germline, CDR1 is MNHEY, CDR2 SVGEGT. The CDR3 region is CASSYHDINQPQHF. The CDR3, as DNA: TGTGCCAGCAGTTACCATGACATTAATCAGCCCCAGCATTTT.

This clonotype occurred many times. CDR3 nucleotides: TGTGCCTGGAGTGTCAGACAAGACACTGAAGCTTTCTTT. This translates into CAWSVRQDTEAFF. This chain joins TRBV30 and TRBJ1-1; D not resolved. The V gene lost 0 bases and the J gene lost 3 bases, with 8 bases spanning the gap. The CDR3 has 13 amino acids. The germline gives CDR1 GTSNPN, CDR2 SVGIG (reference sequence). Drawing the rest from reference TRBV30 and TRBJ1-1, the complete variable domain is SQTIHQWPATLVQPVGSPLSLECTVEGTSNPNLYWYRQAAGRGLQLLFYSVGIGQISSEVPQNLSASRPQDRQFILSSKKLLLSDSGFYLCAWSVRQDTEAFFGQGTRLTVV.

The genes are TRBV9 and TRBJ2-1; tentative D call: TRBD2 (6 bases). V was shortened by 2 bases and J by 4 bases, with 22 bases between the two germline ends. CDR1 and CDR2 (germline): SGDLS, YYNGEE. The CDR3 has 18 amino acids. CDR3 coding DNA: TGTGCCAGCAGCGTCACCATCGGGCTAGCGTGGGGTTACAATGAGCAGTTCTTC. It codes for CASSVTIGLAWGYNEQFF.

The genes are TRBV20-1 and TRBJ2-1; 14 bases are shared with TRBD2. CDR1 and CDR2 (germline): DFQATT, SNEGSKA (reference sequence). CDR3 size: 17 residues. V was clipped by 5 bases and J by 3 bases; unmatched bases: 9. The CDR3 DNA reads as TGCAGTGCTTTCGGGACTAGCGGGAGCAAGAACTACAATGAGCAGTTCTTC. As protein: CSAFGTSGSKNYNEQFF.

There are many counts of this clonotype. The chain joins TRBV7-8 to TRBJ1-6, with D uncertain. Germline V lookup: CDR1 SGHVS, CDR2 FQNEAQ. The V gene lost 3 bases and the J gene lost 7 bases, with 10 bases spanning the gap. The CDR3 contains 14 residues. This CDR3 is CASSLAGGNSPLHF. The CDR3 region has the DNA TGTGCCAGCAGCTTGGCGGGAGGCAATTCACCCCTCCACTTT. The variable domain in full, completed from reference TRBV7-8 and TRBJ1-6, reads GAGVSQSPRYKVAKRGQDVALRCDPISGHVSLFWYQQALGQGPEFLTYFQNEAQLDKSGLPSDRFFAERPEGSVSTLKIQRTQQEDSAVYLCASSLAGGNSPLHFGNGTRLTVT.

This clonotype was seen at least ten times. The rearrangement links TRBV10-3 to TRBJ2-3, with 7 bases lining up with TRBD1. Germline CDR1 reads ENHRY; CDR2 reads SYGVKD. There are 13 residues in the CDR3. V dropped 0 bases and J dropped 13; count of bases not matched to a gene: 7. The CDR3 loop is CAISESKTGVEYF. The CDR3 DNA reads TGTGCCATCAGTGAGTCCAAAACAGGGGTCGAGTATTTT.

This chain connects TRBV7-8 to TRBJ2-1; 7 bases align to TRBD2. CDR1 and CDR2 from the germline V gene are SGHVS and FQNEAQ. The CDR3 runs to 14 residues. The J segment lost 5 bases and the V segment lost 3 bases, leaving 4 bases of the junction unmatched. The CDR3 here is CASSLSSGHNEQFF. DNA of the CDR3: TGTGCCAGCAGCTTGTCTAGCGGACACAATGAGCAGTTCTTC.

Only a few counts were recorded for this clonotype. The V call is TRBV19, the J call TRBJ2-7; no clear D gene. Germline-derived CDR1 and CDR2 are LNHDA and SQIVND (reference sequence). The CDR3 runs 12 residues. V was cut by 3 bases and J by 2 bases, with 5 bases left in between. The CDR3 DNA reads as TGTGCCAGTAGTATGGTACCCTACGAGCAGTACTTC. Encoded protein: CASSMVPYEQYF.

The J gene is TRBJ2-7, the V gene TRBV27; TRBD1 matches 7 bases. This CDR3 region has 18 residues. Germline CDR1 is MNHEY and CDR2 is SMNVEV (reference sequence). Trimming took 0 bases from V and 4 from J; bases not matched to a gene: 15. As DNA, the CDR3 is TGTGCCAGCAGTTTATCAGGGCCGGTGGGGACAGCTCCTTACGAGCAGTACTTC. It is translated as CASSLSGPVGTAPYEQYF.

This chain connects TRBV19 to TRBJ2-3; 15 nucleotides agree with TRBD2. The CDR3 loop spans 17 amino acids. J gave up 3 bases and V 4 bases, and 5 bases lay outside the gene matches. The germline V gene has CDR1 LNHDA and CDR2 SQIVND (reference sequence). The CDR3: CASSTRTSGRVTDTQYF. Written as DNA, the CDR3 is TGTGCCAGTAGTACCCGGACTAGCGGGAGGGTAACAGATACGCAGTATTTT.